The 3 T cell receptor beta chains in this list originate from one sample, sequenced in a study of T cell changes during pregnancy in multiple sclerosis. Repertoires were generated with immunoSEQ multiplex PCR, while TCRdb's copy carries only in-frame clones and drops some. The data show about 18,000 clones, more than 70% seen once. Sequencing was performed on CD8+ T cells from peripheral blood mononuclear cells, taken after pregnancy. The receptors originated from a female donor with multiple sclerosis, enrolled in a pregnancy study.

The V gene is TRBV25-1, the J gene TRBJ1-2, with TRBD1 identical over 11 bases. Germline V lookup: CDR1 MGHDK, CDR2 SYGVNS. The junction had 8 bases not matched to a gene; V was cut back by 6 bases and J by 8 bases. This CDR3 contains 14 residues. The CDR3 loop reads CASSPPGTGGGYTF. CDR3 bases: TGTGCCAGCAGCCCCCCCGGGACAGGGGGGGGCTACACCTTC.

The rearrangement links TRBV15 to TRBJ2-3; 7 bases are a match to TRBD1. Trimming cost V 4 bases and J 4 bases; bases outside gene matches: 5. This CDR3 spans 14 amino acids. Germline V CDR1 and CDR2: LNHNV, YYDKDF (reference sequence). The CDR3 coding sequence is TGTGCCACCAGCACTTCGACAGGGCCAGATACGCAGTATTTT. This encodes CATSTSTGPDTQYF.

This sequence joins TRBV5-4 and TRBJ1-3; D remains ambiguous. CDR1 is SGHNT and CDR2 is YYREEE in the germline V gene (reference sequence). Trimming stripped 4 bases from V and 0 bases from J, with 8 bases between. There are 14 residues in the CDR3. CDR3 loop: CASSLDGSGNTIYF. CDR3 bases: TGTGCCAGCAGCCTGGACGGCTCTGGAAACACCATATATTTT.